What follows is one T cell receptor beta chain and its context. The antigen it recognizes is unknown. No quality values exist for individual bases; no much larger clone is one base distant. The entry originates in a study of T cell responses to AZD1222 COVID-19 vaccine (dated by TCRdb to the early 2020s). Some background on the complete study: AZD1222 recipients with second doses at about 4 weeks or about 12 weeks were pooled, because spike-specific TCR depth and breadth did not differ between schedules. A total of 240 or so trial participants underwent TCR sequencing, of whom 207 had received two doses of AZD1222 and some 26 had received two doses of the MenACWY control vaccine. Enrollment into the trials was organized by age into subgroups of 18-55, 56-69 and 70-plus years, and those subgroups contained roughly 150, 30 and 60 TCR-sequenced participants, respectively. Broader findings and caveats from the paper: Most participants were white British and females outnumbered males, and the authors suggested that clonal diversity may have been underestimated. Reportedly, close to half of the unique spike-specific TCRs recognized epitopes lying outside the regions that are mutated in the B.1.351 and B.1.1.7 variants. Because no samples from the day 14 peak response were available, repertoires could be characterized only after the peak T cell response. Conclusions about previously exposed vaccinees are limited because only a handful of AZD1222 recipients were SARS-CoV-2 seropositive at baseline. In the small 56-69-year group, the increase in depth fell short of significance, most likely because of low power. The vaccine-associated CD4 TCRs covered the entire spike protein, and the dominant responses fell in regions 160-218 and 743-854. After two AZD1222 doses, spike-specific TCR breadth and depth were significantly higher than at day 0 and than in MenACWY recipients.

Reading from cysteine to phenylalanine, the CDR3 counts 14 amino acids. The read is trimmed to its CDR3 DNA, 42 bases read in frame from base 1. V is trimmed back by 5 bases and J by 7 bases, and the junction contains 5 bases that no gene match accounts for. Taken from the germline V gene (reference sequence), the CDR1 and CDR2 loops are SEHNR and FQNEAQ. The CDR3 regions of human TCRbeta chains were subjected to immunosequencing. Processing in the source paper ran as follows. TCRs in the repertoires were compared against a reference library of SARS-CoV-2-specific TCRs that had been generated with the MIRA antigen-specificity platform. Breadth was defined as the fraction of unique TCRs that were SARS-CoV-2-associated, and depth was defined as the fraction of total T cells that were SARS-CoV-2-associated. Each spike-specific TCR was assigned to its reactive spike region and to a CD4 or CD8 class using the MIRA data. Log10-transformed breadth and depth values were compared by one-way ANOVA with Sidak's multiple comparisons tests. TCRdb limited this immuneACCESS table to in-frame rearrangements with V and J called. A share of clones is missing; checked studies link under half to unresolved V genes, and the rest is unexplained. That table gives V, J and clone size, and the DNA gave D and trimming. For this sample the table gives some 120,000 clones, of which approximately 90% were detected only once. Of the sample, 0.9% to 1.2% falls within the top ten clones.

Taken with the paper, the label for time point translates to: baseline before first vaccination. The vaccinee samples were drawn from two UK trials, COV001 and COV002, one of which was a single-blind randomized controlled phase 2/3 trial testing AZD1222 (ChAdOx1 nCoV-19) in healthy adults. For TCRbeta chain sequencing, PBMC samples from trial participants were taken at day 0 and at day 28 after the second dose. The sequences come from peripheral blood, collected on day 0 of AZD1222 vaccination. The V and J segments used are TRBV7-9 and TRBJ1-1; 12 of the junction bases match TRBD1. The receptor was derived from an adult in good health. CDR3 sequence: CASSDRDRGLEAFF. Read as DNA, the sequence is TGTGCCAGCAGCGACCGGGACAGGGGGCTTGAAGCTTTCTTT.